These 27 T cell receptor beta chains were all obtained from the same sample, sequenced in a study of human T cells and chemical hapten exposure. TCRdb called the RACE reads again in MiXCR, with one record for every CDR3 protein. The table includes about 300,000 distinct CDR3 sequences, around 5.5% detected once. The time point: pre-sensitization, week 0. Treatment defined: therapeutic diphenylcyclopropenone sensitization with weekly scalp DPC. The specimen comprised whole blood, sampled in connection with sensitization to the hapten diphenylcyclopropenone (DPC). Receptor source: a woman between 18 and 29 years old with alopecia areata. Some clones in this sample may be carry-over from other donors' samples.

This clonotype showed up just a few times. The chain combines TRBV20-1 with TRBJ2-1; the match to TRBD2 covers 8 bases. V gave up 3 bases and J gave up 7 bases; unmatched junction bases: 11. The CDR3 contains 15 residues. Germline values: CDR1 DFQATT, CDR2 SNEGSKA (reference sequence). The CDR3 here is CSASGGGIQSNEQFF. CDR3 DNA sequence: TGCAGTGCTAGCGGCGGGGGGATTCAATCGAATGAGCAGTTCTTC.

The V call is TRBV5-1, the J call TRBJ2-7; maybe TRBD2 (7 bases). Germline V gene data show CDR1 as SGHRS and CDR2 as YFSETQ. Trimming took off 0 bases at V and 1 base at J, with 23 bases between the two ends. The CDR3 runs 19 residues. CDR3 bases: TGCGCCAGCAGCTTGGCAGGATGGGGGGGCAGCACCCGTTCCTACGAGCAGTACTTC. Amino acid sequence: CASSLAGWGGSTRSYEQYF.

This clonotype showed up just a few times. The CDR3 region has the DNA TGTGCCAGCAGCCAACCGGTTCGAGAGACCCAGTACTTC. Amino acid sequence: CASSQPVRETQYF. The chain uses TRBV3-1 and TRBJ2-5; D is ambiguous. CDR1 LGHDT and CDR2 YNNKEL come from the germline V gene (reference sequence). The V gene lost 2 bases and the J gene lost 4 bases, with 8 bases spanning the gap. This CDR3 has 13 residues.

This clonotype came up many times. The genes are TRBV7-3 and TRBJ1-4, with 10 bases identical to TRBD1. The V segment lost 5 bases and the J segment 2 bases; nucleotides outside the gene matches: 2. Germline assignment: CDR1 SGHTA and CDR2 FQGTGA. The CDR3 contains 15 residues. The CDR3 DNA reads TGTGCCAGCAGCATGACAGGGGGCACTAATGAAAAACTGTTTTTT. Its translation: CASSMTGGTNEKLFF.

This clonotype was seen at least ten times. The chain recombines TRBV6-5 with TRBJ2-1; D tentatively reads TRBD1 or TRBD2 (6 bases each). There are 13 residues in the CDR3. V lost 7 bases and J lost 4, with 11 bases in between. Germline loops: CDR1 MNHEY, CDR2 SVGAGI. CDR3 DNA sequence: TGTGCCAGCAATAGGAGGGGGTACAATGAGCAGTTCTTC. Residues: CASNRRGYNEQFF.

This clonotype has a handful of counts. The chain joins TRBV19 to TRBJ1-1; tentatively, D is TRBD1 (5 bases). V was cut by 3 bases and J by 11 bases, with 19 bases left in between. CDR3 size: 14 residues. Looked up from germline, CDR1 is LNHDA and CDR2 is SQIVND (reference sequence). The CDR3 here is CASSMVDTKTRAFF. The CDR3 nucleotides are TGTGCCAGTAGTATGGTGGACACGAAAACTCGGGCTTTCTTT.

This clonotype was seen repeatedly, ten times or more. V usage is TRBV4-3 and J usage is TRBJ1-3; D perhaps matches TRBD1 (6 bases). This CDR3 has 14 residues. V lost 1 base, J lost 6 bases, and 10 bases lay in between. Germline V gives CDR1 LGHNA, CDR2 YSLEER. The CDR3: CASSQGGGENTIYF. CDR3 DNA: TGCGCCAGCAGCCAAGGTGGGGGCGAAAACACCATATATTTT.

This clonotype was counted many times. The chain recombines TRBV3-1 with TRBJ2-3, with D perhaps matching TRBD2 (6 bases). Between the trimmed V and J ends, which lost 0 bases and 0 bases, there was a span of 7 bases. The CDR3 totals 15 residues. Germline loops: CDR1 LGHDT, CDR2 YNNKEL (reference sequence). The CDR3 region is CASSQDAGSTDTQYF. DNA of the CDR3: TGTGCCAGCAGCCAAGATGCGGGAAGCACAGATACGCAGTATTTT.

The rearrangement links TRBV6-1 to TRBJ2-7, with TRBD2 matching 7 bases. In germline, CDR1 is MNHNS, CDR2 SASEGT. V lost 3 bases, J lost 2 bases, and 7 bases stayed unmatched. The CDR3 is made up of 15 amino acids. Written as DNA, the CDR3 is TGTGCCAGCAGTGAGCGCCCGGGGGGACCCTACGAGCAGTACTTC. It yields the protein CASSERPGGPYEQYF.

A few counts support this clonotype. The chain employs TRBV5-1 and TRBJ1-3, with 7 bases aligning to TRBD1. The V segment lost 0 bases and the J segment 2 bases; nucleotides outside the gene matches: 2. Per the germline V gene, CDR1 is SGHRS and CDR2 is YFSETQ. The CDR3 sequence is 15 residues long. CDR3 nucleotides: TGCGCCAGCAGCTTGGTGACAGGGACTGGAAACACCATATATTTT. This translates into CASSLVTGTGNTIYF.

In its sample, this clonotype was seen a few times. The chain uses TRBV4-2 and TRBJ2-7, with D perhaps assigned TRBD1 or TRBD2 (5 bases each). From germline, CDR1 is LGHNA and CDR2 YNFKEQ. Trimming left V 4 bases short and J 4 bases short, with 17 bases between. There are 15 residues in the CDR3. CDR3 amino acids: CASSPSARGDYEQYF. The CDR3 DNA reads as TGTGCCAGCAGCCCCTCCGCGAGGGGCGATTACGAGCAGTACTTC.

J is TRBJ1-2 and V is TRBV2; TRBD1 aligns across 8 bases. The CDR3 extends over 15 amino acids. Germline V gene lookup returns CDR1 SNHLY and CDR2 FYNNEI. With V trimmed by 4 bases and J by 8 bases, 12 bases remained unmatched. CDR3 bases: TGTGCCAGCAGTGTAACAGGGGGGCCTCAATCAGGCTACACCTTC. Its protein is CASSVTGGPQSGYTF.

This clonotype was detected many times. The V call is TRBV6-5, the J call TRBJ2-3; D perhaps matches TRBD1 (6 bases). The CDR3 contains 15 residues. Deletions cut 5 bases from V and 0 bases from J, with 12 bases between. Per the germline V gene, CDR1 is MNHEY and CDR2 is SVGAGI. CDR3 sequence reads: CASSLQGSSTDTQYF. The CDR3 DNA reads TGTGCCAGCAGTCTACAGGGATCTAGCACAGATACGCAGTATTTT.

This clonotype was seen more than once but under ten times. The CDR3 spells CASSSRLSGGAGEQFF. The CDR3 DNA follows: TGTGCCAGCAGCTCCCGATTGAGCGGGGGGGCAGGTGAGCAGTTCTTC. The genes are TRBV7-2 and TRBJ2-1; the match to TRBD2 covers 10 bases. CDR3 size: 16 residues. Germline CDR1 and CDR2: SGHTA and FQGNSA. V dropped 4 bases and J dropped 9; count of bases not matched to a gene: 12.

This clonotype occurred many times. The chain combines TRBV15 with TRBJ1-1; 7 nucleotides agree with TRBD1. With V trimmed by 4 bases and J by 3 bases, 8 bases remained unmatched. Germline CDR1 and CDR2: LNHNV and YYDKDF (reference sequence). The CDR3 is 15 residues long. This CDR3 is CATSTTTGTHTEAFF. CDR3 bases: TGTGCCACCAGCACCACGACAGGGACACACACTGAAGCTTTCTTT.

This clonotype was found a few times. The chain joins TRBV7-2 to TRBJ2-1, with 12 positions matching TRBD2. Germline trimming cut 5 bases from V and 12 bases from J; bases unmatched to any gene: 2. Germline V CDR1 and CDR2: SGHTA, FQGNSA. The CDR3 consists of 12 residues. CDR3 loop: CASSKLAGGQFF. The CDR3, as DNA: TGTGCCAGCAGCAAACTAGCGGGGGGGCAGTTCTTC.

This clonotype was recorded at least ten times. This chain joins TRBV20-1 and TRBJ1-2; tentative D call: TRBD1 (5 bases). V shed 4 bases and J shed 4 bases, with 19 bases lying between them. Germline lookup yields CDR1 DFQATT and CDR2 SNEGSKA (reference sequence). The CDR3 runs to 15 residues. CDR3 DNA sequence: TGCAGTGCTACTTTTAATGGAGGGGCCGTCTATGGCTACACCTTC. Protein: CSATFNGGAVYGYTF.

This clonotype was detected only a few times. The chain combines TRBV4-2 with TRBJ2-1; D is possibly TRBD2 (6 bases). Trimming removed 4 bases at V and 3 bases at J, with 22 bases between. There are 18 residues in the CDR3. Germline V gene data show CDR1 as LGHNA and CDR2 as YNFKEQ. As DNA, the CDR3 is TGTGCCAGCAGCCCCCGTGGTAGCGGCGGTCCTGTCTACAATGAGCAGTTCTTC. Translated: CASSPRGSGGPVYNEQFF.

The sample holds a few counts of this clonotype. A single base separates this from a much larger clone, so it may be a read error. The CDR3 region is CASRGRNTEAFF. CDR3 in DNA: TGTGCCAGCAGAGGGAGGAACACTGAAGCTTTCTTT. V gene TRBV27 combines with J gene TRBJ1-1; unclear D gene. CDR3 length equals 12 residues. Germline V CDR1 and CDR2: MNHEY, SMNVEV (reference sequence). Trimming pared 6 bases from V and 1 base from J, leaving 6 bases between.

The chain employs TRBV20-1 and TRBJ2-3; 7 nucleotides align to TRBD1. Looked up from germline, CDR1 is DFQATT and CDR2 is SNEGSKA (reference sequence). After removal of 3 bases from V and 4 bases from J, the junction contained 19 bases not matched to a gene. This CDR3 is built from 18 residues. CDR3 protein: CSARSHLEDRLPSDTQYF. The CDR3 DNA is TGCAGTGCTAGGTCCCACCTAGAGGACAGGCTTCCCTCAGATACGCAGTATTTT.

This clonotype has a count of ten or more. This chain uses TRBV7-9 with TRBJ1-5, with 8 bases identical to TRBD1. V trimming: 5 bases; J trimming: 6 bases; junction bases outside the gene matches: 6. CDR1 is SEHNR and CDR2 is FQNEAQ in the germline V gene (reference sequence). The CDR3 length is 14 residues. The CDR3 spells CASSRDRGGQPQHF. DNA of the CDR3: TGTGCCAGCAGCCGAGACAGGGGTGGTCAGCCCCAGCATTTT.

This clonotype was seen more than once but under ten times. J is TRBJ2-7 and V is TRBV7-9, with D possibly matching TRBD1 (6 bases). V was pared by 5 bases and J by 2 bases, with 19 bases between. CDR3 length: 16 amino acids. Germline loops: CDR1 SEHNR, CDR2 FQNEAQ (reference sequence). CDR3 region: CASSQSWTESPYEQYF. The CDR3 DNA is TGTGCCAGCAGCCAAAGCTGGACAGAGAGCCCCTACGAGCAGTACTTC.

This clonotype was observed a few times. The rearrangement joins TRBV3-1 to TRBJ2-2; D is unclear. CDR1 is LGHDT and CDR2 is YNNKEL in the germline V gene (reference sequence). Trimming removed 0 bases at V and 6 bases at J, with 8 bases between. This CDR3 is built from 14 residues. CDR3 residues: CASSQEGRAGELFF. CDR3 nucleotide sequence: TGTGCCAGCAGCCAAGAAGGTCGAGCCGGGGAGCTGTTTTTT.

This clonotype was seen more than once but under ten times. The chain uses TRBV5-5 and TRBJ1-2; 7 bases line up with TRBD1. CDR3 length equals 14 residues. The trim removed 4 bases at V and 10 bases at J, leaving 13 bases unmatched. Germline lookup yields CDR1 SGHKS and CDR2 YYEKEE (reference sequence). The CDR3 reads CASSAQQGRPLYTF. The CDR3 DNA sequence: TGTGCCAGCAGCGCCCAACAGGGGCGCCCCCTCTACACCTTC.

There are many counts of this clonotype. The V gene is TRBV6-5, the J gene TRBJ1-6, with no clear D. The germline CDR1 and CDR2 sequences are MNHEY and SVGAGI. V was pared by 2 bases and J by 5 bases, with 19 bases between. This CDR3 has 18 residues. CDR3 coding DNA: TGTGCCAGCAGTTACACTCCCCCTCAGTTCAGTGATAATTCACCCCTCCACTTT. The encoded protein is CASSYTPPQFSDNSPLHF.

This clonotype came up many times. The chain links TRBV7-2 to TRBJ2-3; D not resolved. V was clipped by 3 bases and J by 0 bases, with 4 bases between them. The CDR3 has 13 residues. Per the germline V gene, CDR1 is SGHTA and CDR2 is FQGNSA. CDR3 region: CASSFSSTDTQYF. CDR3 in DNA: TGTGCCAGCAGCTTTTCCAGCACAGATACGCAGTATTTT.

This clonotype was observed many times. The chain has TRBV5-1 and TRBJ2-3, with D perhaps matching TRBD2 (6 bases). CDR3 length equals 15 residues. The V end was cut by 1 base, the J end by 2 bases, with 11 bases between. CDR1 SGHRS and CDR2 YFSETQ come from the germline V gene. In nucleotides, the CDR3 is TGCGCCAGCAGCTTGAGCGGGCTGACCACAGATACGCAGTATTTT. Translated: CASSLSGLTTDTQYF. Together with reference TRBV5-1 and TRBJ2-3, the CDR3 gives the full variable domain: KAGVTQTPRYLIKTRGQQVTLSCSPISGHRSVSWYQQTPGQGLQFLFEYFSETQRNKGNFPGRFSGRQFSNSRSEMNVSTLELGDSALYLCASSLSGLTTDTQYFGPGTRLTVL.